The rows below give T cell receptor beta chains drawn from one sample of a study of blood T cell repertoires in COVID-19. Profiling relied on immunoSEQ multiplex PCR, and the TCRdb table lists in-frame clones only, not all of them. The sample gives just over 300,000 clones, roughly 87% of which show up once; roughly 2.3% is in the top ten. The specimen was peripheral blood. These receptors were taken from a man younger than 35 with active or convalescent COVID-19. The CDR3 runs from the conserved cysteine through the conserved F or W. The order of the fields is D gene, J gene, clone size, V gene, CDR3 protein. D genes are given only for firm matches. Rows may omit the clone size; those that give it use once, few, many or a size class.

NA	TRBJ1-3	NA	TRBV16	CASSQSPRAGPGNTIYF
TRBD1	TRBJ2-5	NA	TRBV24-1	CATSDPGQGAGETQYF
TRBD2	TRBJ2-3	NA	TRBV5-5	CASSKREGRYTDTQYF
TRBD1	TRBJ2-2	NA	TRBV15	CATSTGTGVTGELFF
NA	TRBJ1-2	NA	TRBV13	CASSTPIQQVFVGYTF
NA	TRBJ1-1	NA	TRBV27	CASYGGGAEAFF
TRBD1	TRBJ1-1	few	TRBV27	CASGQGSTEAFF
NA	TRBJ2-1	NA	TRBV5-1	CASSGELTTFLNEQFF
TRBD1	TRBJ1-5	few	TRBV7-2	CASSLGQGVNQPQHF
TRBD1	TRBJ2-1	NA	TRBV19	CASSIGGTDNEQFF
TRBD2	TRBJ2-7	NA	TRBV10-1	CASSERTSGDYEQYF
TRBD2	TRBJ2-2	NA	TRBV6-1	CASSDYTSGGESGELFF
NA	TRBJ2-7	NA	TRBV20-1	CSASGQLYEQYF
TRBD2	TRBJ2-7	NA	TRBV28	CASISGGDPYEQYF
NA	TRBJ2-1	NA	TRBV7-9	CASSLALRESRGFF
NA	TRBJ2-3	NA	TRBV9	CASSEGPRTDTQYF